This entry lists 13 T cell receptor beta chains sequenced from one sample in a study of cytomegalovirus exposure and HLA in healthy donors. The PCR made use of 60 Vbeta and 13 Jbeta primers. The method was immunoSEQ multiplex PCR; TCRdb's version includes in-frame clones alone and lacks a portion of them. This table has 95,000 to 150,000 clones, around 80% appearing once. The sequenced material came from PBMCs. The receptors come from a man aged 25-40 years in good health and CMV-seropositive.

The CDR3: CASSQARGNMNTEAFF. The CDR3 DNA is TGCGCCAGCAGCCAAGCCCGGGGGAACATGAACACTGAAGCTTTCTTT. This chain connects TRBV4-3 to TRBJ1-1; tentative D call: TRBD1 (5 bases). CDR1 and CDR2 from the germline V gene are LGHNA and YSLEER. Trimming removed 1 base at V and 0 bases at J, with 12 bases between. There are 16 residues in the CDR3.

V usage is TRBV19 and J usage is TRBJ2-7; 7 bases are a match to TRBD1. The junction had 10 bases not matched to a gene; V was cut back by 6 bases and J by 2 bases. Germline V gene data show CDR1 as LNHDA and CDR2 as SQIVND (reference sequence). CDR3 length equals 15 residues. CDR3 sequence reads: CASSSPGGKAYEQYF. The CDR3 DNA is TGTGCCAGTAGCTCACCAGGGGGTAAGGCCTACGAGCAGTACTTC.

The V call is TRBV18, the J call TRBJ2-3; TRBD2 matches at 8 bases. Germline loops: CDR1 KGHSH, CDR2 LQKENI. V trimming: 2 bases; J trimming: 1 base; junction bases outside the gene matches: 5. The CDR3 totals 16 residues. DNA for the CDR3: TGTGCCAGCTCACCAGTAGCGGGGAGCGGCACAGATACGCAGTATTTT. Translated, it gives CASSPVAGSGTDTQYF. Using reference TRBV18 and TRBJ2-3 for the parts outside the CDR3, the full variable domain is NAGVMQNPRHLVRRRGQEARLRCSPMKGHSHVYWYRQLPEEGLKFMVYLQKENIIDESGMPKERFSAEFPKEGPSILRIQQVVRGDSAAYFCASSPVAGSGTDTQYFGPGTRLTVL.

V usage is TRBV6-5 and J usage is TRBJ1-4; 7 bases fit TRBD1. With 6 bases clipped from V and 5 bases from J, the junction kept 9 bases outside the gene matches. Germline loops: CDR1 MNHEY, CDR2 SVGAGI. The CDR3 extends over 15 amino acids. The CDR3 sequence is CASRLNRGENEKLFF. The CDR3 DNA reads TGTGCCAGCAGACTGAACAGGGGCGAGAATGAAAAACTGTTTTTT.

The rearrangement links TRBV14 to TRBJ2-5; D is perhaps TRBD2 (6 bases). V lost 4 bases, J lost 2 bases, and 14 bases lay in between. Looked up from germline, CDR1 is SGHDN and CDR2 is FVKESK. The CDR3 consists of 15 residues. Here the CDR3 reads CASSRMFAGQETQYF. The DNA of the CDR3 is TGTGCCAGCAGCCGGATGTTTGCGGGGCAAGAGACCCAGTACTTC.

This clone was detected once. The genes are TRBV9 and TRBJ1-2, with TRBD1 identical over 7 bases. This CDR3 spans 14 amino acids. Germline trimming cut 6 bases from V and 4 bases from J; bases unmatched to any gene: 9. The V gene's germline CDR1 is SGDLS and CDR2 YYNGEE. The CDR3 DNA reads as TGTGCCAGCACCTATTTGGGACAGACCTATGGCTACACCTTC. Residues: CASTYLGQTYGYTF.

The gene calls are TRBV18 and TRBJ2-7, with 7 bases lining up with TRBD1. The CDR3 spans 16 residues. Trimming at V came to 4 bases and at J to 8 bases, leaving 17 bases not matched to a gene. Germline CDR1 KGHSH, CDR2 LQKENI. In DNA form, the CDR3 reads TGTGCCAGCTCACGGGAAGCTCCGGGACAGCTCGACAAGCAGTACTTC. The encoded protein is CASSREAPGQLDKQYF.

The chain has TRBV2 and TRBJ2-2; D call uncertain. Germline V CDR1 and CDR2: SNHLY, FYNNEI. V was clipped by 7 bases and J by 3 bases, with 6 bases between them. This CDR3 is built from 12 residues. The CDR3 is CASNLDTGELFF. For the CDR3, the DNA is TGTGCCAGCAACCTAGACACCGGGGAGCTGTTTTTT.

The chain employs TRBV7-2 and TRBJ1-2; D gene unclear. The CDR3 is 13 amino acids. CDR1 is SGHTA, CDR2 FQGNSA, per germline. V gave up 3 bases and J gave up 4 bases, with 9 bases separating them. DNA for the CDR3: TGTGCCAGCAGCTTTAACGGCGGCTATGGCTACACCTTC. As protein: CASSFNGGYGYTF.

The V gene is TRBV28, the J gene TRBJ2-1; a possible D gene is TRBD1 (6 bases). V shed 5 bases and J shed 8 bases, with 13 bases lying between them. This CDR3 is 13 amino acids long. Germline values: CDR1 MDHEN, CDR2 SYDVKM. CDR3 sequence (DNA): TGTGCCAGCAGTCGTACAGGGCCGGATGAGCAGTTCTTC. Residues: CASSRTGPDEQFF.

This clone was detected only a few times. V and J are TRBV4-1 and TRBJ1-3; the D is unclear. There are 14 residues in the CDR3. V lost 2 bases and J lost 7, with 12 bases in between. The germline V gene encodes CDR1 MGHRA and CDR2 YSYEKL. CDR3 protein: CASSQPSSANTIYF. The CDR3, as DNA: TGCGCCAGCAGCCAACCCAGTTCCGCCAACACCATATATTTT.

The table lists this clone with a count of one. DNA of the CDR3: TGTGCCAGCAGTTTAGTCCCCAGGGACTCCTACAATGAGCAGTTCTTC. This translates into CASSLVPRDSYNEQFF. This chain uses TRBV27 with TRBJ2-1; D possibly corresponds to TRBD1 (5 bases). CDR3 length: 16 residues. The V gene lost 2 bases and the J gene lost 0 bases, with 11 bases spanning the gap. CDR1 and CDR2 (germline): MNHEY, SMNVEV (reference sequence).

The gene calls are TRBV10-3 and TRBJ2-3; 12 bases map to TRBD2. Germline V gene lookup returns CDR1 ENHRY and CDR2 SYGVKD. J gave up 6 bases and V 7 bases, and 8 bases lay outside the gene matches. The length of the CDR3 is 15 residues. The CDR3 sequence is CAIIGQLAGGDTQYF. CDR3 in DNA: TGTGCCATCATAGGGCAGCTAGCGGGAGGGGATACGCAGTATTTT.